The rows below give T cell receptor beta chains drawn from one sample of a study of blood T cell repertoires in COVID-19. Assay used: immunoSEQ multiplex PCR; TCRdb lists only in-frame clones, some missing. The sample gives more than 200,000 clones, 80% to 90% of which show up once; around 4.5% is in the top ten. Sequencing was performed on peripheral blood. The receptors derive from a man aged 45 to 65 with acute or convalescent COVID-19. The CDR3 runs from the conserved cysteine through the conserved F or W. Fields, in order: J gene, D gene, V gene, clone size, CDR3 DNA, CDR3 protein. A D gene is named only where the DNA matches it firmly. The listing skips clone size in some rows; elsewhere it reads once, few, many or a size class.

TRBJ1-1 | . | TRBV3-1/TRBV3-2 | . | TGTGCCAGCAGCCTTAGGAGGAACACTGAAGCTTTCTTT | CASSLRRNTEAFF
TRBJ2-2 | TRBD1 | TRBV14 | . | TGTGCCAGCAGCCAATGGACAGGGATTAACACCGGGGAGCTGTTTTTT | CASSQWTGINTGELFF
TRBJ1-3 | . | TRBV19 | . | TGTGCCAGTAGTCGGGGAGCTGGAAACACCATATATTTT | CASSRGAGNTIYF
TRBJ1-1 | . | TRBV6-6 | few | TGTGCCAGCAGTAAGTACGGGAGGGAAGCTTTCTTT | CASSKYGREAFF
TRBJ2-1 | TRBD2 | TRBV6-5 | . | TGTGCCAGCATACTAGCGGGGGTTATCAATGAGCAGTTCTTC | CASILAGVINEQFF
TRBJ1-6 | TRBD1 | TRBV5-1 | . | TGCGCCAGCAGGGCCGGGACAGAGAATTCACCCCTCCACTTT | CASRAGTENSPLHF
TRBJ2-3 | TRBD2 | TRBV5-4 | . | TGTGCCAGCAGCTTGAAACTAGCGGGCACAGATACGCAGTATTTT | CASSLKLAGTDTQYF
TRBJ1-4 | . | TRBV18 | . | TGTGCCAGCTCAGGAGTACTCAATGAAAAACTGTTTTTT | CASSGVLNEKLFF
TRBJ1-5 | TRBD1 | TRBV30 | few | TGTGCCTGGAGTGGCCAGACAGGGAATCAGCCCCAGCATTTT | CAWSGQTGNQPQHF
TRBJ2-1 | . | TRBV5-4 | . | TGTGCCAGCAGCTTATCGAGCTCCTACAATGAGCAGTTCTTC | CASSLSSSYNEQFF
TRBJ1-1 | . | TRBV5-1 | . | TGCGCCAGCAGCTTGGCAGGGGCAGGGACGACTGAAGCTTTCTTT | CASSLAGAGTTEAFF
TRBJ1-4 | TRBD1 | TRBV5-1 | . | TGCGCCAGCAGCTTGGCGCCGACAGGGGTTAATGAAAAACTGTTTTTT | CASSLAPTGVNEKLFF
TRBJ2-1 | TRBD1 | TRBV5-4 | . | TGTGCCAGCAGCACTGACCGTAAAGGGACAGGGGGCTACAATGAGCAGTTCTTC | CASSTDRKGTGGYNEQFF
TRBJ1-5 | . | TRBV5-1 | . | TGCGCCAGCAGCTTGATAGGGGCCACATTCCAGCCCCAGCATTTT | CASSLIGATFQPQHF